Each of the 18 T cell receptor beta chains below was sequenced from the same sample in a study of shared clonotypes between healthy human individuals. The data were produced by immunoSEQ multiplex PCR, yet TCRdb's version contains in-frame clones alone and is incomplete. Of about 2 million clones in the sample, 85% to 95% were seen once. The sequenced material came from naive CD4+ T cells sorted from blood. The subset denotes: CD45RA+ positively selected. The receptors were gathered from a man aged 18 to 30 in good health.

With respect to this clone: Within the sample, other DNA sequences also encode this same CDR3. This sequence joins TRBV6-5 and TRBJ2-5; the D call may be TRBD1 or TRBD2 (5 bases each). CDR3 length: 14 residues. The germline CDR1 and CDR2 sequences are MNHEY and SVGAGI. With 0 bases removed from V and 4 bases from J, the gap between germline ends came to 9 bases. CDR3 residues: CASSYSGGRETQYF. DNA of the CDR3: TGTGCCAGCAGTTACTCTGGGGGACGAGAGACCCAGTACTTC.

The chain recombines TRBV18 with TRBJ2-5; D remains ambiguous. Between the trimmed V and J ends, which lost 4 bases and 2 bases, there was a span of 8 bases. The CDR3 runs to 13 residues. Germline V gives CDR1 KGHSH, CDR2 LQKENI. CDR3 bases: TGTGCCAGCTCACAGACTGTTCAAGAGACCCAGTACTTC. Translating it yields CASSQTVQETQYF.

This clone was detected once. V gene TRBV10-2 combines with J gene TRBJ1-5; no reliable D call. Germline assignment: CDR1 WSHSY and CDR2 SAAADI. The CDR3 totals 13 residues. Trimming pared 4 bases from V and 1 base from J, leaving 5 bases between. CDR3: CASSVESNQPQHF. CDR3 DNA sequence: TGCGCCAGCAGTGTGGAGAGCAATCAGCCCCAGCATTTT.

The V gene is TRBV28, the J gene TRBJ2-3; 16 nucleotides line up with TRBD2. Per germline, CDR1 MDHEN and CDR2 SYDVKM. Trimming at V came to 3 bases and at J to 5 bases, leaving 5 bases not matched to a gene. CDR3 length: 17 residues. The CDR3 bases are TGTGCCAGCAGTTTTGGGACTAGCGGGAGGGCCGAAGATACGCAGTATTTT. Residues: CASSFGTSGRAEDTQYF.

The chain carries TRBV29-1 and TRBJ2-7; D remains unclear. V lost 7 bases to trimming and J lost 3 bases, with 25 bases between them. Germline V gene sequence: CDR1 SQVTM, CDR2 ANQGSEA. The length of the CDR3 is 16 residues. Written as DNA, the CDR3 is TGCAGCGATCGCCCTGGTCCGGCTAGGATTATCTACGAGCAGTACTTC. It encodes CSDRPGPARIIYEQYF.

This chain's CDR3 is CAWNQGTNYGYTF. CDR3 bases: TGTGCCTGGAATCAGGGAACTAACTATGGCTACACCTTC. This sequence joins TRBV30 and TRBJ1-2, with a tentative D call TRBD1 (5 bases). Deletions cut 4 bases from V and 0 bases from J, with 9 bases between. Looked up from germline, CDR1 is GTSNPN and CDR2 is SVGIG (reference sequence). The CDR3 has 13 amino acids. Together with reference TRBV30 and TRBJ1-2, the CDR3 gives the full variable domain: SQTIHQWPATLVQPVGSPLSLECTVEGTSNPNLYWYRQAAGRGLQLLFYSVGIGQISSEVPQNLSASRPQDRQFILSSKKLLLSDSGFYLCAWNQGTNYGYTFGSGTRLTVV.

This chain joins TRBV5-4 and TRBJ2-3; TRBD1 matches at 9 bases. This CDR3 is built from 15 residues. The germline gives CDR1 SGHNT, CDR2 YYREEE (reference sequence). The J segment lost 3 bases and the V segment lost 1 base, leaving 3 bases of the junction unmatched. This CDR3 is CASSLNRGLTDTQYF. The CDR3 DNA reads TGTGCCAGCAGCTTGAACAGGGGGCTGACAGATACGCAGTATTTT.

CDR3: CASSEFAGELFF. CDR3 DNA sequence: TGTGCCAGCAGTGAATTTGCTGGGGAGCTGTTTTTT. The chain has TRBV2 and TRBJ2-2; the D is unclear. Trimming removed 2 bases from V and 8 bases from J, with 6 bases in between. CDR1 SNHLY and CDR2 FYNNEI come from the germline V gene. The CDR3 loop spans 12 amino acids.

The rearrangement uses TRBV27 and TRBJ2-7; 10 positions match TRBD2. V shed 4 bases, J shed 0 bases, and the junction held 6 bases outside the gene matches. CDR3 length: 16 amino acids. Looked up from germline, CDR1 is MNHEY and CDR2 is SMNVEV (reference sequence). The CDR3 loop is CASSSTSGTPSYEQYF. In DNA, the CDR3 is TGTGCCAGCAGTTCAACTAGCGGGACACCCTCCTACGAGCAGTACTTC.

V is TRBV18 and J is TRBJ2-2; D is possibly TRBD2 (6 bases). The V gene lost 4 bases and the J gene lost 3 bases, with 18 bases spanning the gap. This CDR3 spans 17 amino acids. Germline V gives CDR1 KGHSH, CDR2 LQKENI. The CDR3 region is CASSLTGGSAYTGELFF. The CDR3 nucleotides are TGTGCCAGCTCACTCACCGGGGGTTCCGCGTACACCGGGGAGCTGTTTTTT.

The gene calls are TRBV7-9 and TRBJ2-2; 8 nucleotides agree with TRBD1. Germline V lookup: CDR1 SEHNR, CDR2 FQNEAQ (reference sequence). The CDR3 covers 15 residues. Trimming at V came to 7 bases and at J to 5 bases, leaving 9 bases not matched to a gene. The CDR3 loop is CASIRQQGATGELFF. DNA of the CDR3: TGTGCCAGCATCCGTCAGCAGGGGGCGACCGGGGAGCTGTTTTTT.

This CDR3 is CASNGEKNTEAFF. In DNA, the CDR3 is TGTGCCAGCAATGGGGAAAAGAACACTGAAGCTTTCTTT. The chain joins TRBV2 to TRBJ1-1; unclear D gene. The CDR3 is 13 amino acids. Germline CDR1 SNHLY, CDR2 FYNNEI. Between the trimmed V and J ends, which lost 7 bases and 1 base, there was a span of 10 bases.

The chain uses TRBV7-6 and TRBJ2-2, with D unclear. Per the germline V gene, CDR1 is SGHVS and CDR2 is FNYEAQ. Deletions cut 5 bases from V and 1 base from J, with 5 bases between. The CDR3 length is 13 residues. In DNA form, the CDR3 reads TGTGCCAGCAGCCGCGAGAACACCGGGGAGCTGTTTTTT. Its protein product is CASSRENTGELFF.

The CDR3 DNA follows: TGTGCCAGCAGCGCGGAGGGACAGGGACACAATTCACCCCTCCACTTT. This encodes CASSAEGQGHNSPLHF. V gene TRBV9 combines with J gene TRBJ1-6, with TRBD1 identical over 9 bases. The germline CDR1 and CDR2 sequences are SGDLS and YYNGEE. The length of the CDR3 is 16 residues. J lost 7 bases, V lost 3 bases, and 8 bases had no gene match.

The chain recombines TRBV5-1 with TRBJ2-7, with 12 nucleotides matching TRBD2. Germline V gene sequence: CDR1 SGHRS, CDR2 YFSETQ. There are 13 residues in the CDR3. The CDR3 DNA reads TGCGCCAGCAGCCCGAGTTTTCTAGCGGGAGGGCCAGTC. This translates into CASSPSFLAGGPV.

V and J are TRBV30 and TRBJ2-7, with a weak D call TRBD2 (5 bases). Between the trimmed V and J ends, which lost 3 bases and 3 bases, there was a span of 15 bases. In germline, CDR1 is GTSNPN, CDR2 SVGIG (reference sequence). This CDR3 spans 14 amino acids. This CDR3 reads CAWSGGAVYYEQYF. CDR3 sequence (DNA): TGTGCCTGGAGCGGCGGAGCGGTCTACTACGAGCAGTACTTC.

As to this clone: The same CDR3 arises from other DNA sequences in this sample as well. This rearrangement joins TRBV20-1 to TRBJ2-5, with D unresolved. The V gene lost 1 base and the J gene lost 5 bases, with 5 bases spanning the gap. The CDR3 consists of 11 residues. The germline CDR1 and CDR2 sequences are DFQATT and SNEGSKA (reference sequence). The CDR3 nucleotides read TGCAGTGCTAGAGTACAGGAGACCCAGTACTTC. This sequence encodes CSARVQETQYF.

This clone was seen only once. The chain links TRBV2 to TRBJ1-4, with TRBD1 matching over 11 bases. Germline CDR1 is SNHLY and CDR2 is FYNNEI. The junction had 7 bases not matched to a gene; V was cut back by 5 bases and J by 2 bases. The CDR3 is 17 residues long. The CDR3 spells CASSRTGGFSTNEKLFF. For the CDR3, the DNA is TGTGCCAGCAGTCGGACAGGGGGCTTTTCGACTAATGAAAAACTGTTTTTT. The variable domain in full, with the rest retrieved from reference TRBV2 and TRBJ1-4, is EPEVTQTPSHQVTQMGQEVILRCVPISNHLYFYWYRQILGQKVEFLVSFYNNEISEKSEIFDDQFSVERPDGSNFTLKIRSTKLEDSAMYFCASSRTGGFSTNEKLFFGSGTQLSVL.